The source of this T cell receptor beta chain is a study of cytomegalovirus exposure and HLA in healthy donors. Points from the study as a whole: Despite most TCR sequences being rare, some public TCRs occurred in many donors.

The CDR3 consists of 14 residues. CDR1 MNHEY and CDR2 SMNVEV come from the germline V gene (reference sequence). Trimming stripped 6 bases from V and 0 bases from J, with 9 bases between. Method: immunoSEQ multiplex PCR; TCRdb's copy keeps in-frame clones and lacks some. The sample yields about 140,000 clones, 86% seen once. Turning to this clone: Its antigen remains unidentified.

The chain combines TRBV27 with TRBJ2-1, with no clear D. The sequence derives from a young man in good health and CMV-seronegative. The specimen sequenced was PBMCs. CDR3 DNA sequence: TGTGCCAGCAGACCCGATAGCTCCTACAATGAGCAGTTCTTC. Protein: CASRPDSSYNEQFF.